Here is one T cell receptor beta chain with its context. Its antigen target is currently unknown. No much larger clone is present one base from it, and per-base qualities are unavailable. The data are from a study of regulatory T cells in long-lasting Graves disease (dated by TCRdb to the early 2020s). Describing the broader study: Persistent Graves' disease was defined as antithyroid drug treatment for over 5 years with persistently positive TSH receptor autoantibodies. Peripheral blood TCR sequencing and RNA sequencing compared persistent Graves' disease patients with newly diagnosed Graves' disease patients. The study took place in China and was registered as a clinical trial. TCR sequencing covered 13 persistent and about 20 newly diagnosed Graves' disease patients, some 33 samples in total. In the clinical cohort, patients with persistent Graves' disease had used antithyroid drugs for an average of about 9.3 years.

What the authors observed across the whole study: The authors noted that the small sample size was a limitation that may lower accuracy. TRBV28, TRBJ1-2 and TRBJ2-5 were preferentially used in persistent disease, while TRBV20-1 and TRBJ2-1 were favored in newly diagnosed disease. Sequencing and analysis were limited to the TCR beta chain. More public clonotypes were shared among persistent patients (under 3,000) than among newly diagnosed patients (more than 900). Compared with newly diagnosed patients, persistent Graves' disease patients had lower TCR Shannon entropy and fewer highly expanded clones, which suggests clonal expansion. The study examined only peripheral blood because the primary lesion, thyroid tissue, could not be accessed.

The library was built by means of multiplex PCR. TCRdb lists the instrument as Illumina HiSeq 4000. To build TCR beta libraries, CDR3 regions were amplified by Arm-PCR using iRepertoire HTBI primers. Before sequencing, the PCR products went through gel purification. The original methods were these. Gene usage analysis of CDR3 amino acid clonotypes used the 62 TRBV and 11 to 15 TRBJ segments found across samples. COPE and FqMerger were used to merge the filtered high-quality paired reads into contigs. Contigs were aligned with BLAST to IMGT TRBV, TRBD and TRBJ reference genes, and CDR3 was defined per IMGT. Clonotypes above 0.1% frequency were classified as highly expanded clones. Shannon entropy was used to measure repertoire diversity, and the Gini coefficient was used to measure V-J evenness. A clonotype found in more than one individual was treated as public. The public reads were quality trimmed at Q25 with fastp and then assembled into clones with MiXCR by TCRdb, keeping productive beta chains. Rows matching on CDR3 protein sequence are summarized as one entry with the most common DNA and genes. These V and J calls derive from TCRdb rather than the authors' analysis. In this sample the table shows hundreds of thousands of distinct CDR3 sequences, roughly a fifth of which occur a single time. The ten biggest clones cover around 15% of the sample.

The germline V gene (reference sequence) yields LGHDT for CDR1 and YNNKEL for CDR2. Trimming leaves V shorter by 4 bases and J shorter by 10 bases, with the junction holding 7 bases beyond the gene matches. From its cysteine to its phenylalanine, the CDR3 spans 14 amino acids. The retained sequence is limited to the CDR3, 42 bases, with the frame set at the first base. The intended sense of this specimen's time point label: persistent/refractory GD, antithyroid drugs over 5 years with positive TRAb. RNA was extracted from PBMCs in TRIzol for both TCR sequencing and RNA sequencing. The diagnosis of Graves' disease followed American Thyroid Association guidelines. Patients were recruited from an endocrinology department in Xi'an, China. Each patient gave 8.5 to 9.5 milliliters of peripheral blood, collected in an EDTA anticoagulant tube. PBMCs were isolated by Ficoll Paque Plus density gradient separation without further T cell sorting. An Agilent 2100 Bioanalyzer and agarose gel were used to check RNA quality, and a NanoDrop 2000 was used to measure RNA concentration.

The TCR originated in a female donor with Graves disease. Recombination connected TRBV3-1 to TRBJ2-2, with 9 central nucleotides matching TRBD1. This sample comprised peripheral blood mononuclear cells (PBMCs), obtained when the disease was refractory, from a patient treated with antithyroid drugs. The DNA is as follows: TGTGCCAGCAGCCCCGCGGACAGGGGAGCGGAGCTGTTTTTT. It translates to CASSPADRGAELFF.